Shown below are 25 T cell receptor beta chains from a single sample sequenced in a study of cytomegalovirus exposure and HLA in healthy donors. PCR involved 60 Vbeta and 13 Jbeta primers. Only in-frame clones appear in the TCRdb table, and some are missing; sequencing was by immunoSEQ multiplex PCR. This sample has tens of thousands of clones, with 73% found just once. Material for sequencing was PBMCs. The origin of the receptors is a man aged 50-59 years in good health and CMV-seronegative.

This rearrangement joins TRBV27 to TRBJ1-5; D may be TRBD1 (5 bases). Per germline, CDR1 MNHEY and CDR2 SMNVEV (reference sequence). V lost 0 bases to trimming and J lost 3 bases, with 12 bases between them. There are 16 residues in the CDR3. CDR3 region: CASSLSTRADNQPQHF. Here the CDR3 DNA reads TGTGCCAGCAGTTTATCTACCAGGGCGGACAATCAGCCCCAGCATTTT.

This clone was seen once. The DNA for the CDR3 is TGCGCCAGCAGTGAGCCGGGACAGGGGGCTTCGGATACGCAGTATTTT. Translating gives CASSEPGQGASDTQYF. V gene TRBV10-1 combines with J gene TRBJ2-3; 12 nucleotides agree with TRBD1. Germline CDR1 WNHNN, CDR2 SYGVQD (reference sequence). The CDR3 has 16 amino acids. V shed 2 bases and J 6 bases; nucleotides not matched to a gene: 6.

V and J are TRBV7-2 and TRBJ2-5, with D possibly matching TRBD1 (6 bases). Germline V gene lookup returns CDR1 SGHTA and CDR2 FQGNSA. Trimming removed 1 base at V and 4 bases at J, with 16 bases between. This CDR3 is 16 amino acids long. The CDR3 protein is CASSLGLTGWSETQYF. For the CDR3, the DNA is TGTGCCAGCAGCTTAGGGTTAACAGGGTGGTCAGAGACCCAGTACTTC.

The chain recombines TRBV4-1 with TRBJ2-1; 10 bases are a match to TRBD1. The CDR3 spans 18 residues. Unmatched junction bases numbered 6, after V lost 0 bases and J lost 1 base. The V gene's germline CDR1 is MGHRA and CDR2 YSYEKL. Here the CDR3 reads CASSQDPWTGGSYNEQFF. DNA of the CDR3: TGCGCCAGCAGCCAAGATCCCTGGACAGGGGGATCCTACAATGAGCAGTTCTTC.

This chain joins TRBV10-1 and TRBJ2-3; TRBD1 agrees at 11 bases. The CDR3 length is 13 residues. The germline V gene has CDR1 WNHNN and CDR2 SYGVQD (reference sequence). Trimming at V came to 6 bases and at J to 5 bases, leaving 1 base not matched to a gene. The CDR3: CASRGQGEDTQYF. In DNA, the CDR3 is TGCGCCAGCAGGGGACAGGGGGAAGATACGCAGTATTTT.

The chain joins TRBV18 to TRBJ1-4; 7 bases map to TRBD1. The V gene end was trimmed by 6 bases and the J gene end by 0 bases; junction bases not matched to a gene: 10. Per germline, CDR1 KGHSH and CDR2 LQKENI. This CDR3 is 17 amino acids long. CDR3 in DNA: TGTGCCAGCTCTGCGGACAGGCCCCTTGCAACTAATGAAAAACTGTTTTTT. Its protein product is CASSADRPLATNEKLFF.

The rearrangement uses TRBV7-9 and TRBJ1-4, with 7 bases aligning to TRBD1. The CDR3 has 14 amino acids. The junction had 11 bases not matched to a gene; V was cut back by 5 bases and J by 11 bases. Germline CDR1 SEHNR, CDR2 FQNEAQ (reference sequence). This CDR3 is CASSHPEGAGKLFF. The CDR3, as DNA: TGTGCCAGCAGCCATCCTGAGGGGGCAGGGAAACTGTTTTTT.

The chain combines TRBV5-1 with TRBJ2-7, with TRBD1 matching over 9 bases. Germline V gene data show CDR1 as SGHRS and CDR2 as YFSETQ. This CDR3 spans 16 amino acids. The V and J ends lost 2 bases and 2 bases, in that order; junction bases with no gene match: 8. The CDR3 sequence is CASSFHRQGGTYEQYF. The CDR3 region has the DNA TGCGCCAGCAGCTTTCACCGACAGGGGGGTACCTACGAGCAGTACTTC.

This clone showed up just a few times. The V and J genes are TRBV7-8 and TRBJ2-3; the match to TRBD2 covers 7 bases. The CDR3 spans 15 residues. The germline gives CDR1 SGHVS, CDR2 FQNEAQ. After removal of 1 base from V and 6 bases from J, the junction contained 7 bases not matched to a gene. This chain's CDR3 is CASSLEKRGLDTQYF. The CDR3 bases are TGTGCCAGCAGCTTAGAGAAGCGGGGCTTGGATACGCAGTATTTT. The full variable domain, in which reference TRBV7-8 and TRBJ2-3 provide the parts outside the CDR3, is GAGVSQSPRYKVAKRGQDVALRCDPISGHVSLFWYQQALGQGPEFLTYFQNEAQLDKSGLPSDRFFAERPEGSVSTLKIQRTQQEDSAVYLCASSLEKRGLDTQYFGPGTRLTVL.

The chain employs TRBV6-1 and TRBJ2-3; 13 bases map to TRBD2. V dropped 4 bases and J dropped 3; count of bases not matched to a gene: 1. CDR3 size: 15 residues. Germline V gene data show CDR1 as MNHNS and CDR2 as SASEGT. CDR3 nucleotide sequence: TGTGCCAGCAGTGGGGGACTAGCGGGGACAGATACGCAGTATTTT. Its translation: CASSGGLAGTDTQYF.

This clone was counted a single time. This chain uses TRBV6-1 with TRBJ1-2; 9 bases are a match to TRBD1. This CDR3 is built from 14 residues. The germline V gene encodes CDR1 MNHNS and CDR2 SASEGT. The trim removed 4 bases at V and 2 bases at J, leaving 2 bases unmatched. The DNA of the CDR3 is TGTGCCAGCAGTGGAACAGGGGGCAACTATGGCTACACCTTC. This sequence encodes CASSGTGGNYGYTF.

This clone was observed a few times. This rearrangement joins TRBV7-9 to TRBJ1-1; D unclear. The CDR3 runs to 12 residues. Trimming pared 1 base from V and 10 bases from J, leaving 10 bases between. Germline V gene lookup returns CDR1 SEHNR and CDR2 FQNEAQ (reference sequence). CDR3 coding DNA: TGTGCCAGCAGCTTAGACCTAGAGGGAGCTTTCTTT. Translation gives CASSLDLEGAFF.

This CDR3 is CASSLGQGRLREQYF. Here the CDR3 DNA reads TGTGCCAGCAGCTTAGGCCAGGGCCGACTTAGAGAGCAGTACTTC. The genes are TRBV13 and TRBJ2-7; D is possibly TRBD1 (5 bases). This CDR3 is built from 15 residues. From germline, CDR1 is PRHDT and CDR2 FYEKMQ (reference sequence). Trimming left V 0 bases short and J 7 bases short, with 16 bases between.

The V gene is TRBV27, the J gene TRBJ2-7, with TRBD1 identical over 9 bases. J gave up 2 bases and V 8 bases, and 4 bases lay outside the gene matches. The CDR3 has 13 amino acids. Germline CDR1 reads MNHEY; CDR2 reads SMNVEV (reference sequence). CDR3 loop: CASSDRGPYEQYF. The CDR3 DNA follows: TGTGCCAGCTCGGACAGGGGTCCCTACGAGCAGTACTTC.

This chain joins TRBV10-2 and TRBJ2-7; D is perhaps TRBD2 (6 bases). The length of the CDR3 is 13 residues. CDR1 is WSHSY and CDR2 is SAAADI in the germline V gene. V shed 6 bases and J shed 6 bases, with 15 bases lying between them. The CDR3 region is CASRAGAEGEQYF. The CDR3 coding sequence is TGCGCCAGCAGGGCAGGAGCGGAGGGCGAGCAGTACTTC.

The CDR3 sequence is CASSLGQAPLGYTF. The CDR3 DNA is TGCGCCAGCAGCTTGGGACAGGCCCCCTTAGGCTACACCTTC. The chain joins TRBV5-1 to TRBJ1-2; tentatively, D is TRBD1 (6 bases). In germline, CDR1 is SGHRS, CDR2 YFSETQ. V was cut by 0 bases and J by 8 bases, with 14 bases left in between. The CDR3 extends over 14 amino acids.

This clone is a singleton in its sample. The chain couples TRBV7-9 to TRBJ1-2; 7 nucleotides agree with TRBD1. CDR1 and CDR2 (germline): SEHNR, FQNEAQ (reference sequence). Unmatched junction bases numbered 6, after V lost 5 bases and J lost 6 bases. The CDR3 spans 13 residues. CDR3 DNA: TGTGCCAGCAGCCAACCCACAGGGGATGGCTACACCTTC. Encoded protein: CASSQPTGDGYTF.

Comments on this clone: Given the absence of the conserved phenylalanine or tryptophan at the CDR3 end, a read error is likely. It is unclear where the CDR3 begins or ends on the DNA, so no DNA is shown, and the CDR3 is as TCRdb lists it. The chain combines TRBV29-1 with TRBJ2-7; the table's D call, TRBD1, has no DNA check behind it. Per the germline V gene, CDR1 is SQVTM and CDR2 is ANQGSEA. Including both end residues, the CDR3 is 11 amino acids long. The CDR3 here is CSVEDGTGPTL.

The chain employs TRBV27 and TRBJ2-1; 8 nucleotides align to TRBD2. The CDR3 is made up of 15 amino acids. CDR1 and CDR2 (germline): MNHEY, SMNVEV (reference sequence). The V gene end was trimmed by 3 bases and the J gene end by 3 bases; junction bases not matched to a gene: 4. The CDR3 reads CASSFSGANYNEQFF. CDR3 nucleotides: TGTGCCAGCAGTTTTAGCGGGGCCAACTACAATGAGCAGTTCTTC.

This clone has a handful of counts. The chain employs TRBV6-4 and TRBJ2-1; 11 positions match TRBD2. V dropped 0 bases and J dropped 4; count of bases not matched to a gene: 2. This CDR3 spans 16 amino acids. Germline assignment: CDR1 MRHNA and CDR2 SNTAGT. CDR3 loop: CASSDSASGGYNEQFF. Written as DNA, the CDR3 is TGTGCCAGCAGTGACTCTGCTAGCGGGGGGTACAATGAGCAGTTCTTC.

The V and J genes are TRBV6-6 and TRBJ2-1; weak D call: TRBD2 (6 bases). The V and J ends lost 4 bases and 9 bases respectively, with 13 bases between them. From germline, CDR1 is MNHNY and CDR2 SVGAGI (reference sequence). This CDR3 contains 13 residues. CDR3 residues: CASSSRTIAEQFF. CDR3 DNA sequence: TGTGCCAGCAGTTCCCGGACTATTGCTGAGCAGTTCTTC.

The gene calls are TRBV7-8 and TRBJ1-1; D is perhaps TRBD1 (5 bases). Germline V gene data show CDR1 as SGHVS and CDR2 as FQNEAQ. The CDR3 is 14 amino acids. V lost 1 base, J lost 5 bases, and 11 bases lay in between. The CDR3 here is CASSLGAGSTEAFF. CDR3 coding DNA: TGTGCCAGCAGCTTAGGGGCAGGGTCAACTGAAGCTTTCTTT.

This rearrangement joins TRBV11-2 to TRBJ2-6; D not certain. V was pared by 0 bases and J by 2 bases, with 11 bases between. There are 17 residues in the CDR3. Germline V gives CDR1 SGHAT, CDR2 FQNNGV. The CDR3 coding sequence is TGTGCCAGCAGCTTAGAGCGAATGCTCGCTGGGGCCAACGTCCTGACTTTC. It codes for CASSLERMLAGANVLTF. The full variable domain, its missing parts supplied by reference TRBV11-2 and TRBJ2-6, is EAGVAQSPRYKIIEKRQSVAFWCNPISGHATLYWYQQILGQGPKLLIQFQNNGVVDDSQLPKDRFSAERLKGVDSTLKIQPAKLEDSAVYLCASSLERMLAGANVLTFGAGSRLTVL.

A few counts support this clone. This sequence joins TRBV5-6 and TRBJ2-5; 14 positions match TRBD2. Germline CDR1 SGHDT, CDR2 YYEEEE. The trim removed 4 bases at V and 4 bases at J, leaving 12 bases unmatched. CDR3 length: 18 residues. CDR3 residues: CASSPSHGTSGGLETQYF. The CDR3 coding sequence is TGTGCCAGCAGCCCCAGCCACGGGACTAGCGGGGGTCTAGAGACCCAGTACTTC.

The chain uses TRBV2 and TRBJ2-1; D is perhaps TRBD2 (6 bases). Germline CDR1 and CDR2: SNHLY and FYNNEI. The CDR3 length is 12 residues. V gave up 6 bases and J gave up 3 bases, with 6 bases separating them. Here the CDR3 DNA reads TGTGCCAGCAGGGGACTCTACAATGAGCAGTTCTTC. It yields the protein CASRGLYNEQFF.